The following is a TCR beta chain sequence with its context. As yet, its antigen is unknown. It may be a read error: a sequence one base away is much more abundant. This record comes from a study of glioma-infiltrating T cells. Regarding the study as a whole: Only very few CDR3 sequences appeared in both tissue and blood. Above-expected tissue-blood divergence occurred in all gliomas, most in low-grade ones.

The CDR3 is made up of 16 amino acids. Germline loops: CDR1 MGHRA, CDR2 YSYEKL. Amplification of TCR alpha and beta CDR3 regions from RNA used iRepertoire nested multiplex PCR. One-step reverse transcription and amplification started from approximately 100-400 ng of tissue mRNA or PBMC total RNA. TCRdb reprocessed the multiplex PCR reads via MiXCR and lists one record per CDR3 protein. The sample records some 110,000 distinct CDR3 sequences, roughly 25% being singletons. Sequenced: glioma tissue, nonneoplastic brain tissue, or PBMCs (not recorded which). V gene TRBV4-1 combines with J gene TRBJ1-5; D possibly corresponds to TRBD1 (6 bases). The TCR originated in a human donor with low-grade glioma or glioblastoma, undergoing nonglioma brain surgery, or in good health (not recorded which). In DNA form, the CDR3 reads TGCGCCAGCATCCAAGAAAGGGGGGGAGGTAATCAGCCCCAGCATTTT. It is translated as CASIQERGGGNQPQHF.